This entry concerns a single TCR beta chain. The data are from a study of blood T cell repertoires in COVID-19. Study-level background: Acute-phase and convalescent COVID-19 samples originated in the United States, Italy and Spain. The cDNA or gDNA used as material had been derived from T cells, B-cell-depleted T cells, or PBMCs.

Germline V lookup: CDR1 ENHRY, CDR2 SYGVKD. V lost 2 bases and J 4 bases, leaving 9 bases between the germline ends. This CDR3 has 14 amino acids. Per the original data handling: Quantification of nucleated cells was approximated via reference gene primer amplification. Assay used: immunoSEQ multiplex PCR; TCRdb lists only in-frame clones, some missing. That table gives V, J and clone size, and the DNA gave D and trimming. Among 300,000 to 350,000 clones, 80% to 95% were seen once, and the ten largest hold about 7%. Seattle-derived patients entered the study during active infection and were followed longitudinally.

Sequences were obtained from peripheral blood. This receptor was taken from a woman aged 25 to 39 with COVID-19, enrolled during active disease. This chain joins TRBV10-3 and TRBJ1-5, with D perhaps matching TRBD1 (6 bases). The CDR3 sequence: CAISEQQGNQPQHF. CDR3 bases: TGTGCCATCAGTGAGCAACAGGGAAATCAGCCCCAGCATTTT.